The T cell receptor beta chain under discussion was sequenced for a study of T cells in Graves' hyperthyroidism and ophthalmopathy. Across the study: Before any treatment, at initial diagnosis, peripheral blood was collected.

This clonotype came up a few times. Antigen unknown. Clinical symptoms, serum thyroxine and TRAb, thyroid ultrasound and orbital computed tomography were used for the diagnoses. TCR beta CDR3 regions were amplified from RNA transcripts. In the first-round RT-PCR of the TCR CDR3, the HTBI primer set was used. In TCRdb, the multiplex PCR reads were re-called with MiXCR into one record per CDR3 protein. Of about 460,000 distinct CDR3 sequences in the sample, 22% were seen once. Study results and caveats: Through a model of 13 V-J features, ophthalmopathy was separated from stable hyperthyroidism.

The TCR sequence derives from a woman between 65 and 79 years old with Graves' ophthalmopathy. Sequencing was carried out using blood.

The CDR3 reads CSALSLLLAGINEQYF. The DNA for the CDR3 is TGCAGTGCCCTCTCGCTTCTACTAGCGGGCATCAACGAGCAGTACTTC. The rearrangement joins TRBV20-1 to TRBJ2-7; 9 nucleotides match TRBD2. There are 16 residues in the CDR3. Germline V gene data show CDR1 as DFQATT and CDR2 as SNEGSKA (reference sequence). V dropped 6 bases and J dropped 5; count of bases not matched to a gene: 17.